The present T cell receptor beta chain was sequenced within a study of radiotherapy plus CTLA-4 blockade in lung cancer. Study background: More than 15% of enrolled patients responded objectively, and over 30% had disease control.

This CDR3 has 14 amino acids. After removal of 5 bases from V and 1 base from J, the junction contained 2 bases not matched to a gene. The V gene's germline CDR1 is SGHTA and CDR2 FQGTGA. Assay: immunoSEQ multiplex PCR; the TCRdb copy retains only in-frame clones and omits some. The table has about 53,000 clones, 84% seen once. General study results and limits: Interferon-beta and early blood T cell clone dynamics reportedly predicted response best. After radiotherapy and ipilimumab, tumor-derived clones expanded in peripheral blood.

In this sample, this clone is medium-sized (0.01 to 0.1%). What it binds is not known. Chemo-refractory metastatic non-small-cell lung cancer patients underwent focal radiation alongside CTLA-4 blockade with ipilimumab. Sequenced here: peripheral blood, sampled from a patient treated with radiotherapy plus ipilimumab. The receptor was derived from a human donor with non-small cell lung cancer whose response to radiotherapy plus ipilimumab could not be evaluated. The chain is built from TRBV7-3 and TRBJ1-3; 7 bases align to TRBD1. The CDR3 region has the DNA TGTGCCAGCAGCCTGACAGGGTCTGGAAACACCATATATTTT. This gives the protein CASSLTGSGNTIYF.